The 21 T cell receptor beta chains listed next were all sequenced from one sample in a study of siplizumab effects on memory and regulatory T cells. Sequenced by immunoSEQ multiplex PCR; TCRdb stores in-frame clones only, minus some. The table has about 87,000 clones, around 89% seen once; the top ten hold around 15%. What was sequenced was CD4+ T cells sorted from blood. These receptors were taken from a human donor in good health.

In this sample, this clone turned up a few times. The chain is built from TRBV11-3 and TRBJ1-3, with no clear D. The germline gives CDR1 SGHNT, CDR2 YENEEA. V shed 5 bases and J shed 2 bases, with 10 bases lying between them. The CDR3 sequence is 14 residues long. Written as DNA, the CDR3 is TGTGCCAGCAGCACTAGGGTTCCTGGAAACACCATATATTTT. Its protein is CASSTRVPGNTIYF.

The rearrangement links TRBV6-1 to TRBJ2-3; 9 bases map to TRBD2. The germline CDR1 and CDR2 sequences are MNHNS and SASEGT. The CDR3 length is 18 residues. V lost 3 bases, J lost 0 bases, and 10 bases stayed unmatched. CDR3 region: CASSESAGGPQSTDTQYF. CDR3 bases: TGTGCCAGCAGTGAGTCGGCGGGAGGGCCTCAGAGCACAGATACGCAGTATTTT.

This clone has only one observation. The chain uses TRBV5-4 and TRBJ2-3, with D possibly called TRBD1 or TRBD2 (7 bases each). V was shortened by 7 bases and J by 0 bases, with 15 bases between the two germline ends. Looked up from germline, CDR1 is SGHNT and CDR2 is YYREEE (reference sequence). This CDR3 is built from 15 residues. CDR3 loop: CASRSGDSSTDTQYF. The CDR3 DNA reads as TGTGCCAGCCGGAGCGGGGACAGTAGCACAGATACGCAGTATTTT.

In DNA, the CDR3 is TGTGCCATCAAAGAGACGGGGGCCACTGAAGCTTTCTTT. Residues: CAIKETGATEAFF. J is TRBJ1-1 and V is TRBV10-3, with TRBD1 as a possible D gene (6 bases). The CDR3 extends over 13 amino acids. In germline, CDR1 is ENHRY, CDR2 SYGVKD. The V end was cut by 7 bases, the J end by 4 bases, with 13 bases between.

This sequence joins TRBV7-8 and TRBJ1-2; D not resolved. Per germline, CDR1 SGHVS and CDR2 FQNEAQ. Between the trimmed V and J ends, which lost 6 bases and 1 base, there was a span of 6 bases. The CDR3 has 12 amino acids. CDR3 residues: CASRRDNYGYTF. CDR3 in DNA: TGTGCCAGCAGGCGGGATAACTATGGCTACACCTTC.

CDR3 sequence (DNA): TGTGCCAGCGGGTCTGGGCAGGGGTTATCTCCCCAGCATTTT. This encodes CASGSGQGLSPQHF. The chain links TRBV6-5 to TRBJ1-5; possibly TRBD1 for D (6 bases). The germline V gene encodes CDR1 MNHEY and CDR2 SVGAGI. This CDR3 contains 14 residues. Trimming removed 8 bases from V and 10 bases from J, with 21 bases in between.

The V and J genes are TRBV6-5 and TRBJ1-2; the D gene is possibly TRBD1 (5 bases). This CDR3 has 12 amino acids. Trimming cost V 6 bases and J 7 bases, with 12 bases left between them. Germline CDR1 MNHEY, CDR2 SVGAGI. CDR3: CASRSSGFGYTF. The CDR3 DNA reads TGTGCCAGCAGATCCTCAGGGTTTGGCTACACCTTC.

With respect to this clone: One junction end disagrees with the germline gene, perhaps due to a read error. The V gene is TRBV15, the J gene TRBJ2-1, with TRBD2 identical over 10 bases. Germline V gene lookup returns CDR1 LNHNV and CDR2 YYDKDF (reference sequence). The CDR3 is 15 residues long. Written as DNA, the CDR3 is TGTGCGACCATGGGGATAGCGGGAGGTTACAATGAGCAGTTCTTC. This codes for CATMGIAGGYNEQFF.

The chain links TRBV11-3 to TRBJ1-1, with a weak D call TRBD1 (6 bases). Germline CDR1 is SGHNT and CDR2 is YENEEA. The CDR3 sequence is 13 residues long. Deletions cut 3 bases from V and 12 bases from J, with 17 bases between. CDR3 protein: CASSFRETGFPFF. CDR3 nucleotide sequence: TGTGCCAGCAGCTTTCGTGAAACAGGGTTTCCTTTCTTT.

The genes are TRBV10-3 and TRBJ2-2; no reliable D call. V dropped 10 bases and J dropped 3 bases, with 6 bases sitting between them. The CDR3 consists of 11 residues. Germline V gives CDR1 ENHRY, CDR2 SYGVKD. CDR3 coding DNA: TGTGCCACCCAATACACCGGGGAGCTGTTTTTT. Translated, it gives CATQYTGELFF.

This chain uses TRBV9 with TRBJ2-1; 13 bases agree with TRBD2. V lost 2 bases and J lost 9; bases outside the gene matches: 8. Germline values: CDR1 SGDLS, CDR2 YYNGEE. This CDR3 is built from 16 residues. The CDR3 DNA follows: TGTGCCAGCAGCGTCGCAACTAGCGGGAGGGCCGGTGAGCAGTTCTTC. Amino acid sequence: CASSVATSGRAGEQFF. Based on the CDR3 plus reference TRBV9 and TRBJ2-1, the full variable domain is DSGVTQTPKHLITATGQRVTLRCSPRSGDLSVYWYQQSLDQGLQFLIQYYNGEERAKGNILERFSAQQFPDLHSELNLSSLELGDSALYFCASSVATSGRAGEQFFGPGTRLTVL.

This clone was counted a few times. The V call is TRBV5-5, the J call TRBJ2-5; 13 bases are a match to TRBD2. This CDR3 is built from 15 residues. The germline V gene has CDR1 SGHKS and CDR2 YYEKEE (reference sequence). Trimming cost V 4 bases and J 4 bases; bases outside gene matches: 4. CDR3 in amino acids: CASSRLAGGGETQYF. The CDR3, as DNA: TGTGCCAGCAGCCGACTAGCGGGAGGCGGAGAGACCCAGTACTTC. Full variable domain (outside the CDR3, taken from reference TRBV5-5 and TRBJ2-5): DAGVTQSPTHLIKTRGQQVTLRCSPISGHKSVSWYQQVLGQGPQFIFQYYEKEERGRGNFPDRFSARQFPNYSSELNVNALLLGDSALYLCASSRLAGGGETQYFGPGTRLLVL.

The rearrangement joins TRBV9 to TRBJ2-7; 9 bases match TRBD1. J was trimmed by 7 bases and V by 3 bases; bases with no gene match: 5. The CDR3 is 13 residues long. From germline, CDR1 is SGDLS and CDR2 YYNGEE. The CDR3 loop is CASSGRDRVEQYF. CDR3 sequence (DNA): TGTGCCAGCAGCGGCCGGGACAGGGTTGAGCAGTACTTC.

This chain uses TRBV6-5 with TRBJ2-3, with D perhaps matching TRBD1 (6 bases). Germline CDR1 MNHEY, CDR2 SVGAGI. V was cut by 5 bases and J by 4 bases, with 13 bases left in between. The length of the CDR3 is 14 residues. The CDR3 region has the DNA TGTGCCAGCAGTCAGGGGTCGAACGCAGATACGCAGTATTTT. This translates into CASSQGSNADTQYF.

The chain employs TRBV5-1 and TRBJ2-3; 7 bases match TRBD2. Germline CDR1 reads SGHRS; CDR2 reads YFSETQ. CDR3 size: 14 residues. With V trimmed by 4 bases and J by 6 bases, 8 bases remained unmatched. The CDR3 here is CASSRTSGADTQYF. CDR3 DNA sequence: TGCGCCAGCAGCCGGACTAGTGGGGCTGATACGCAGTATTTT.

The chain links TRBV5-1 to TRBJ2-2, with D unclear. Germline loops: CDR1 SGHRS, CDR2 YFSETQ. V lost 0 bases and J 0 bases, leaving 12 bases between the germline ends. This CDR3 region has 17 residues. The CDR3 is CASSLGWKPANTGELFF. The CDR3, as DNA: TGCGCCAGCAGCTTGGGATGGAAACCCGCGAACACCGGGGAGCTGTTTTTT.

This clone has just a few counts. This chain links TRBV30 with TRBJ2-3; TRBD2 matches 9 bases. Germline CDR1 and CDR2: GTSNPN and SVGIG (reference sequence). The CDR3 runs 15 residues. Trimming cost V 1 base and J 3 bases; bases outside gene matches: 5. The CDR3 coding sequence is TGTGCCTGGAGTGACAGCGGGAGGACTACAGATACGCAGTATTTT. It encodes CAWSDSGRTTDTQYF.

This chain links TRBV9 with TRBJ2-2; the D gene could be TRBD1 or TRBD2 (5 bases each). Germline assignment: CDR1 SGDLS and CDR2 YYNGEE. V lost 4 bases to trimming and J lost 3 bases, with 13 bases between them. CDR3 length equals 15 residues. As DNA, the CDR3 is TGTGCCAGCAGCCTGGGGGTGGGGTACACCGGGGAGCTGTTTTTT. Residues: CASSLGVGYTGELFF.

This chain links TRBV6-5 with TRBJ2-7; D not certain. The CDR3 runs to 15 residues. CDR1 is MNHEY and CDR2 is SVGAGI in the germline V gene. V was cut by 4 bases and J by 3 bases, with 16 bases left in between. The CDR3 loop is CASSLGPYGYYEQYF. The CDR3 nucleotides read TGTGCCAGCAGTTTGGGTCCGTACGGGTACTACGAGCAGTACTTC.

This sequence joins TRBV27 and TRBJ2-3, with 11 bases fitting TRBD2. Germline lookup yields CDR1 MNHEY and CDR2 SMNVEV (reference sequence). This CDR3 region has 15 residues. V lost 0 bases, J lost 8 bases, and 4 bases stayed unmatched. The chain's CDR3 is CASSLSGTSGPTQYF. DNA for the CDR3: TGTGCCAGCAGTTTATCCGGGACTAGCGGTCCTACGCAGTATTTT.

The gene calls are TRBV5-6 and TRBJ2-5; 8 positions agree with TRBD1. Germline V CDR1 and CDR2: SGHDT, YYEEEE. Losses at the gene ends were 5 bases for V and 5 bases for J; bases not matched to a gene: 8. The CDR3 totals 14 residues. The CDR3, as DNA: TGTGCCAGCAGGTCCGACAGGGGTTGGGAGACCCAGTACTTC. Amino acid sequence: CASRSDRGWETQYF.